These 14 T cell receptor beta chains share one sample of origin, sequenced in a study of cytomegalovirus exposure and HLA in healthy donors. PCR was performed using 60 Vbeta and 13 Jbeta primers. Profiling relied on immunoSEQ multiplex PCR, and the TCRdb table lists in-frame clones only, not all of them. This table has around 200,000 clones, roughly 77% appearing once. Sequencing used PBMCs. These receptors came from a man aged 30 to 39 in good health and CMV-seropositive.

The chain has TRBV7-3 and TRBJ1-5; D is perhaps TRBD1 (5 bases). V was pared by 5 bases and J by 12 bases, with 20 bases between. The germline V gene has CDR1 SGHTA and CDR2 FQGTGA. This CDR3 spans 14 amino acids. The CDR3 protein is CASSQSGGSDLQHF. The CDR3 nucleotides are TGTGCCAGCAGCCAGTCGGGGGGGTCGGATCTCCAGCATTTT. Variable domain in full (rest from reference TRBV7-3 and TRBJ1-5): GAGVSQTPSNKVTEKGKYVELRCDPISGHTALYWYRQSLGQGPEFLIYFQGTGAADDSGLPNDRFFAVRPEGSVSTLKIQRTERGDSAVYLCASSQSGGSDLQHFGDGTRLSIL.

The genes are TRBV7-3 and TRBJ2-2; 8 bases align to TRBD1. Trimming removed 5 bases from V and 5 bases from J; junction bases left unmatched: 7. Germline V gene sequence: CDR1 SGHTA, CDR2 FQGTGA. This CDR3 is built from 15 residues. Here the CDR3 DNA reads TGTGCCAGCAGCCCCGGGACAGGCAGGACCGGGGAGCTGTTTTTT. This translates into CASSPGTGRTGELFF.

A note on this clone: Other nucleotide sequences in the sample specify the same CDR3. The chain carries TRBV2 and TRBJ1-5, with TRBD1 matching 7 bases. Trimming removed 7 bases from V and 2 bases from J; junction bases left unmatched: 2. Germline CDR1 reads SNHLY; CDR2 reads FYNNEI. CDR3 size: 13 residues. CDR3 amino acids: CASTGTGNQPQHF. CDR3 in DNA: TGTGCCAGCACTGGGACAGGCAATCAGCCCCAGCATTTT.

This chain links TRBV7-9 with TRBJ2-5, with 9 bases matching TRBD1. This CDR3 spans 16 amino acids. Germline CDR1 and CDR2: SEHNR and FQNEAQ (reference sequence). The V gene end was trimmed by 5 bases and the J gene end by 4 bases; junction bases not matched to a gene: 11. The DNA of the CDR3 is TGTGCCAGCAGCCCCATGCCGGGACAGGGAGGAGAGACCCAGTACTTC. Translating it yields CASSPMPGQGGETQYF.

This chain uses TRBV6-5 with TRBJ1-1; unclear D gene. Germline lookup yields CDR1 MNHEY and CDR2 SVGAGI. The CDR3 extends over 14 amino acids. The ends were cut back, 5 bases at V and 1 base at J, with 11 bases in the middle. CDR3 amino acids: CASSERSGNTEAFF. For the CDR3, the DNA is TGTGCCAGCAGTGAACGATCCGGGAACACTGAAGCTTTCTTT.

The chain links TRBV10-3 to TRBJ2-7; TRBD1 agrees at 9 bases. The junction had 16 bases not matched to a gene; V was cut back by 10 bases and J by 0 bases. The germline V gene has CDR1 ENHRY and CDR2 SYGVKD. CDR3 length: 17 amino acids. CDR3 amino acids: CASSPGTGMLGSYEQYF. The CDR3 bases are TGTGCCAGCAGCCCCGGGACAGGGATGCTGGGCTCCTACGAGCAGTACTTC.

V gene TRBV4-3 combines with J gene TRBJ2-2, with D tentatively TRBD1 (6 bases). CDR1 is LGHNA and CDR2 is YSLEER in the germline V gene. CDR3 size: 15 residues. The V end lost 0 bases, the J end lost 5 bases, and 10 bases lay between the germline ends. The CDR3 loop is CASSQEGGRTGELFF. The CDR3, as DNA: TGCGCCAGCAGCCAAGAAGGGGGTAGGACCGGGGAGCTGTTTTTT.

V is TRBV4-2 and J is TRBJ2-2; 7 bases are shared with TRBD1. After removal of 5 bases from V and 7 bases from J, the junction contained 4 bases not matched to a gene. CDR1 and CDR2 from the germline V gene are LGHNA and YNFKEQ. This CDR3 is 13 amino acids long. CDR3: CASSDRVYGELFF. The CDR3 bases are TGTGCCAGCAGCGACAGGGTTTACGGGGAGCTGTTTTTT.

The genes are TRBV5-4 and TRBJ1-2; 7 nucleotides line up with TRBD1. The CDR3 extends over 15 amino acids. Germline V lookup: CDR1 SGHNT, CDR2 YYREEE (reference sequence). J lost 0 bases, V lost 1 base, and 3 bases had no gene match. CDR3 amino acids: CASSLPQGANYGYTF. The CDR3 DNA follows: TGTGCCAGCAGCTTGCCCCAGGGGGCTAACTATGGCTACACCTTC.

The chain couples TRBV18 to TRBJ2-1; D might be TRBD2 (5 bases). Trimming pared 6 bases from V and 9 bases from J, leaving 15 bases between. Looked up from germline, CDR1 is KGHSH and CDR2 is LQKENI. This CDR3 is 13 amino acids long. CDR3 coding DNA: TGTGCCAGCTCCCTCGGCGACGGGGTTGAGCAGTTCTTC. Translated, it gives CASSLGDGVEQFF.

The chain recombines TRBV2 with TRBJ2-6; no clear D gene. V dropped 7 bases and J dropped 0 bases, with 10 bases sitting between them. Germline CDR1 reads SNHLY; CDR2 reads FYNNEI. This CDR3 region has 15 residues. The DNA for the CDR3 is TGTGCCAGCAAAAGTAGTAGCTCTGGGGCCAACGTCCTGACTTTC. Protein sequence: CASKSSSSGANVLTF. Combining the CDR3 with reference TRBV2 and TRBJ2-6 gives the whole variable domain EPEVTQTPSHQVTQMGQEVILRCVPISNHLYFYWYRQILGQKVEFLVSFYNNEISEKSEIFDDQFSVERPDGSNFTLKIRSTKLEDSAMYFCASKSSSSGANVLTFGAGSRLTVL.

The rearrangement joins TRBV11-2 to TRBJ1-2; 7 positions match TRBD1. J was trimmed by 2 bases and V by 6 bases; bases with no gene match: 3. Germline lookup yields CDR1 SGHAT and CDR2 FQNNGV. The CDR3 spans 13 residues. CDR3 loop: CASRATGNYGYTF. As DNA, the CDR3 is TGTGCCAGCAGGGCGACAGGGAACTATGGCTACACCTTC.

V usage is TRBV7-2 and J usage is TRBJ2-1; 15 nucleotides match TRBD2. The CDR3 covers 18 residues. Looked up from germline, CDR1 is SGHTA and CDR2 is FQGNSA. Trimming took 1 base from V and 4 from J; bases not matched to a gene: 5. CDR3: CASSLVGLAGGGYNEQFF. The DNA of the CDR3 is TGTGCCAGCAGCTTAGTGGGACTAGCGGGAGGAGGGTACAATGAGCAGTTCTTC. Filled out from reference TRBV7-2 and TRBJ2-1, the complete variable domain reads GAGVSQSPSNKVTEKGKDVELRCDPISGHTALYWYRQSLGQGLEFLIYFQGNSAPDKSGLPSDRFSAERTGGSVSTLTIQRTQQEDSAVYLCASSLVGLAGGGYNEQFFGPGTRLTVL.

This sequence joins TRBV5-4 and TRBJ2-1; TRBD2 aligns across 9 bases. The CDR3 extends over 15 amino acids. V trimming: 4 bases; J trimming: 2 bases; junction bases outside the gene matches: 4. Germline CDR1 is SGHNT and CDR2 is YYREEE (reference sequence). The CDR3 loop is CASSHSGGPYNEQFF. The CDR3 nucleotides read TGTGCCAGCAGCCATAGCGGGGGCCCCTACAATGAGCAGTTCTTC.